In this sample, the clone carrying this T cell receptor (beta chain) turned up many times. The data originate from a study of glioma-infiltrating T cells. The trim removed 8 bases at V and 5 bases at J, leaving 10 bases unmatched. Germline V CDR1 and CDR2: MDHEN, SYDVKM. The CDR3 extends over 15 amino acids. Using RNA template, CDR3s of TCR alpha and beta were amplified with iRepertoire arm-PCR. Each CDR3 protein gets one entry after TCRdb re-called the multiplex PCR reads with MiXCR. The table records 150,000 to 200,000 distinct CDR3 sequences, 43% of them present only once. The sequence derives from a human donor with low-grade glioma or glioblastoma, undergoing nonglioma brain surgery, or in good health (not recorded which). The source material was glioma tissue, nonneoplastic brain tissue, or PBMCs (not recorded which). J is TRBJ2-3 and V is TRBV28; 10 nucleotides agree with TRBD2. Written as DNA, the CDR3 is TGTGCCAGCGTCCTAGCGGGAGTTGGGGAAGATACGCAGTATTTT. Protein sequence: CASVLAGVGEDTQYF.